This is a list of T cell receptor beta chains from one sample in a study of beta chain features in type 1 diabetes. Here immunoSEQ multiplex PCR was the method, and the copy in TCRdb shows in-frame clones only, minus some. The table records 600,000 to 650,000 clones, around 15% of them present only once. Sequenced input: naive CD4+ T cells from blood. These receptors originate from a man aged 18 to 30 in good health. Both conserved end residues are part of each CDR3. A D gene is named only where the DNA matches it firmly. Size is stated for part of the rows, as once, few or many counts, or as a class when the clone is expanded.

D,V,J,size,DNA,CDR3
TRBD2,TRBV7-9,TRBJ2-5,few,TGTGCCAGCAGCTTAGCCGGGAGGATCCAAGAGACCCAGTACTTC,CASSLAGRIQETQYF
.,TRBV5-4,TRBJ2-5,few,TGTGCCAGCAGCTTGGACTCCCACGGGGGTCAGACCCAGTACTTC,CASSLDSHGGQTQYF
TRBD1,TRBV5-1,TRBJ1-3,.,TGCGCCAGCAGCCCAGGGGACAGCTCTGGAAGCACCATATATTTT,CASSPGDSSGSTIYF
TRBD1,TRBV4-3,TRBJ2-7,few,TGCGCCAGCAGCCAAGATTGGGAAGACAGGGTCCCCTACGAGCAGTACTTC,CASSQDWEDRVPYEQYF
TRBD1,TRBV19,TRBJ2-7,.,TGTGCCAGTCGGGGACAGGGGCTCGACGAGCAGTACTTC,CASRGQGLDEQYF
.,TRBV7-9,TRBJ1-1,few,TGTGCCAGCAGCTTACTCTTCACCCAGAACACTGAAGCTTTCTTT,CASSLLFTQNTEAFF
.,TRBV29-1,TRBJ1-2,.,TGCAGCGCCGGGGCAGGGTACGGGGACTATGGCTACACCTTC,CSAGAGYGDYGYTF
.,TRBV15,TRBJ2-1,few,TGTGCCACCAGCAGAGGCGGGTCGTCCTACAATGAGCAGTTCTTC,CATSRGGSSYNEQFF
TRBD2,TRBV28,TRBJ2-7,few,TGTGCCTCCACTAGCGGGATAACCTACGAGCAGTACTTC,CASTSGITYEQYF
.,TRBV7-9,TRBJ2-1,.,TGTGCCAGCAGCTTAGACACCACCTCCTACAATGAGCAGTTCTTC,CASSLDTTSYNEQFF
.,TRBV7-9,TRBJ2-1,.,TGTGCCAGCAGCCCATTCCGGCGGGCCCTCTCCTACAATGAGCAGTTCTTC,CASSPFRRALSYNEQFF
TRBD2,TRBV5-1,TRBJ2-7,.,TGCGCCAGCAGCTTGGGACTAGCCAACGAGCAGTACTTC,CASSLGLANEQYF
TRBD1,TRBV28,TRBJ1-2,.,TGTGCCAGCAGTTTACGGACAGGGGGCAAAGGAAACTATGGCTACACCTTC,CASSLRTGGKGNYGYTF
.,TRBV25-1,TRBJ1-2,few,TGTGCCAGCAGTGAGACAGGTAGACTCTATGGCTACACCTTC,CASSETGRLYGYTF
.,TRBV10-3,TRBJ2-3,few,TGTGCCATCAGTGTCGGGGCGGGATTTACTACGCAGTATTTT,CAISVGAGFTTQYF
.,TRBV29-1,TRBJ2-7,few,TGCAGCGTTGATCACCCCAGCTCCTACGAGCAGTACTTC,CSVDHPSSYEQYF
TRBD1,TRBV25-1,TRBJ1-3,.,TGTGCCAGCAGTGACATACAGGGGAGCGGAAACACCATATATTTT,CASSDIQGSGNTIYF
TRBD2,TRBV19,TRBJ2-1,.,TGTGCCAGTAGTATAGGGACTAGCGTACACAATGAGCAGTTCTTC,CASSIGTSVHNEQFF
TRBD1,TRBV29-1,TRBJ2-7,few,TGCAGCGCGACCCCAGGGGGCGCCTCCTACGAGCAGTACTTC,CSATPGGASYEQYF
.,TRBV10-3,TRBJ2-5,few,TGTGCCATCAGTGAGTCTCAGATTCGGTTAGAGACCCAGTACTTC,CAISESQIRLETQYF
TRBD1,TRBV28,TRBJ1-2,few,TGTGCCAGCAATCACCAGGGGGCTGACTATGGCTACACCTTC,CASNHQGADYGYTF
.,TRBV30,TRBJ2-7,few,TGTGCCTGGAGTGAAGTTTACGAGCAGTACTTC,CAWSEVYEQYF
.,TRBV27,TRBJ2-1,.,TGTGCCAGCAGCCGACGTGACAGCTCCTACAATGAGCAGTTCTTC,CASSRRDSSYNEQFF
.,TRBV9,TRBJ1-3,few,TGTGCCAGCAGCCCTCGGACAAGCGTATCGATCTCTGGAAACACCATATATTTT,CASSPRTSVSISGNTIYF
.,TRBV10-3,TRBJ2-3,few,TGTGCCGCAACGGGGAGGACCACAGATACGCAGTATTTT,CAATGRTTDTQYF
.,TRBV30,TRBJ1-5,.,TGTGCCTGGAGTGGGGTCTCATGGAATCAGCCCCAGCATTTT,CAWSGVSWNQPQHF